The rows below give T cell receptor beta chains drawn from one sample of a study of CD8+ T cells in alopecia areata. Sequenced by immunoSEQ multiplex PCR; TCRdb stores in-frame clones only, minus some. The sample has 200,000 or so clones, 45% to 70% seen once. Sequenced sample: CD8+ T cells sorted from blood. The receptors come from a human donor in good health. The CDR3 runs from the conserved cysteine through the conserved F or W. The D gene is left open where the match is weak. Some rows have no size entry. The others give once, few or many, or a class for an expanded clone.

D gene: .
V gene: TRBV13
CDR3 length: 15
J gene: TRBJ2-3
clone size: once
CDR3 protein: CASSSDRKSTDTQYF
CDR3 DNA: TGTGCCAGCAGCTCCGACAGGAAAAGCACAGATACGCAGTATTTT

D gene: TRBD1
V gene: TRBV27
CDR3 length: 15
J gene: TRBJ1-2
clone size: .
CDR3 protein: CASSITPTGAYGYTF
CDR3 DNA: TGTGCCAGCAGCATCACTCCGACAGGGGCCTATGGCTACACCTTC

D gene: .
V gene: TRBV13
CDR3 length: 14
J gene: TRBJ2-5
clone size: .
CDR3 protein: CASSFSGAGETQYF
CDR3 DNA: TGTGCCAGCAGCTTTTCAGGGGCGGGGGAGACCCAGTACTTC

D gene: .
V gene: TRBV6-1
CDR3 length: 16
J gene: TRBJ2-5
clone size: .
CDR3 protein: CASSEEGLHTFWAQYF
CDR3 DNA: TGTGCCAGCAGTGAAGAGGGACTCCACACATTCTGGGCCCAGTACTTC

D gene: .
V gene: TRBV6-1
CDR3 length: 16
J gene: TRBJ2-7
clone size: once
CDR3 protein: CASSVSETFGPYEQYF
CDR3 DNA: TGTGCCAGCAGTGTTTCCGAGACCTTCGGTCCCTACGAGCAGTACTTC

D gene: .
V gene: TRBV29-1
CDR3 length: 14
J gene: TRBJ1-2
clone size: once
CDR3 protein: CSAGILGHHYGYTF
CDR3 DNA: TGCAGCGCCGGGATTTTAGGACATCACTATGGCTACACCTTC

D gene: TRBD1
V gene: TRBV7-8
CDR3 length: 15
J gene: TRBJ1-2
clone size: .
CDR3 protein: CASSPGRTGSGGYTF
CDR3 DNA: TGTGCCAGCAGCCCGGGAAGGACAGGAAGTGGTGGCTACACCTTC

D gene: .
V gene: TRBV4-1
CDR3 length: 13
J gene: TRBJ2-3
clone size: .
CDR3 protein: CASSHSPTDTQYF
CDR3 DNA: TGCGCCAGCAGCCATTCCCCCACGGATACGCAGTATTTT

D gene: .
V gene: TRBV5-1
CDR3 length: 13
J gene: TRBJ2-4
clone size: .
CDR3 protein: CASSPEGKNIQYF
CDR3 DNA: TGCGCCAGCAGCCCAGAGGGCAAAAACATTCAGTACTTC

D gene: .
V gene: TRBV4-2
CDR3 length: 15
J gene: TRBJ1-3
clone size: .
CDR3 protein: CASSQDRGSGNTIYF
CDR3 DNA: TGTGCCAGCAGCCAAGATAGGGGCTCTGGAAACACCATATATTTT

D gene: .
V gene: TRBV11-3
CDR3 length: 13
J gene: TRBJ2-1
clone size: .
CDR3 protein: CASSLGDGNEQFF
CDR3 DNA: TGTGCCAGCAGCTTAGGGGACGGAAATGAGCAGTTCTTC

D gene: .
V gene: TRBV29-1
CDR3 length: 11
J gene: TRBJ2-3
clone size: .
CDR3 protein: CSVDILGTQYF
CDR3 DNA: TGCAGCGTTGACATCTTAGGGACGCAGTATTTT

D gene: .
V gene: TRBV4-1
CDR3 length: 14
J gene: TRBJ2-7
clone size: few
CDR3 protein: CASSPGTGSYEQYF
CDR3 DNA: TGCGCCAGCAGCCCCGGAACAGGGTCCTACGAGCAGTACTTC

D gene: .
V gene: TRBV7-8
CDR3 length: 13
J gene: TRBJ2-2
clone size: few
CDR3 protein: CASSLQGGGELFF
CDR3 DNA: TGTGCCAGCAGCCTACAGGGAGGCGGGGAGCTGTTTTTT

D gene: .
V gene: TRBV5-6
CDR3 length: 19
J gene: TRBJ2-7
clone size: .
CDR3 protein: CASSALDSSRIGTPYEQYF
CDR3 DNA: TGTGCCAGCAGCGCCCTGGACAGCTCGAGAATAGGCACCCCCTACGAGCAGTACTTC

D gene: TRBD1
V gene: TRBV29-1
CDR3 length: 15
J gene: TRBJ2-7
clone size: once
CDR3 protein: CSVELPGQGNYEQYF
CDR3 DNA: TGCAGCGTTGAACTTCCGGGACAGGGAAACTACGAGCAGTACTTC

D gene: .
V gene: TRBV13
CDR3 length: 15
J gene: TRBJ2-3
clone size: .
CDR3 protein: CASSTKDSSTDTQYF
CDR3 DNA: TGTGCCAGCAGTACTAAGGACAGCAGCACAGATACGCAGTATTTT

D gene: .
V gene: TRBV27
CDR3 length: 16
J gene: TRBJ2-3
clone size: .
CDR3 protein: CASSLSTMSDTDTQYF
CDR3 DNA: TGTGCCAGCAGTTTGTCCACAATGAGTGACACAGATACGCAGTATTTT

D gene: TRBD2
V gene: TRBV6-4
CDR3 length: 16
J gene: TRBJ2-3
clone size: many
CDR3 protein: CASSDSTSGGADTQYF
CDR3 DNA: TGTGCCAGCAGTGACTCGACTAGCGGGGGGGCAGATACGCAGTATTTT

D gene: TRBD2
V gene: TRBV6-6
CDR3 length: 15
J gene: TRBJ2-5
clone size: .
CDR3 protein: CASSYRGGAAETQYF
CDR3 DNA: TGTGCCAGCAGTTACCGCGGGGGGGCCGCAGAGACCCAGTACTTC

D gene: TRBD1
V gene: TRBV15
CDR3 length: 17
J gene: TRBJ2-3
clone size: .
CDR3 protein: CATSQEVSGQSTDTQYF
CDR3 DNA: TGTGCCACCAGTCAGGAAGTGTCGGGACAGAGCACAGATACGCAGTATTTT

D gene: TRBD2
V gene: TRBV2
CDR3 length: 16
J gene: TRBJ2-1
clone size: .
CDR3 protein: CASRPAGGGANNEQFF
CDR3 DNA: TGTGCCAGCAGGCCAGCTGGCGGGGGAGCTAACAATGAGCAGTTCTTC

D gene: .
V gene: TRBV18
CDR3 length: 13
J gene: TRBJ2-7
clone size: few
CDR3 protein: CASSPEPTYEQYF
CDR3 DNA: TGTGCCAGCTCACCAGAGCCTACCTACGAGCAGTACTTC

D gene: TRBD1
V gene: TRBV5-4
CDR3 length: 12
J gene: TRBJ2-3
clone size: .
CDR3 protein: CASSMTGNTQYF
CDR3 DNA: TGTGCCAGCAGCATGACAGGGAATACGCAGTATTTT

D gene: .
V gene: TRBV29-1
CDR3 length: 12
J gene: TRBJ2-2
clone size: .
CDR3 protein: CSVALGTGELFF
CDR3 DNA: TGCAGCGTTGCTCTGGGGACCGGGGAGCTGTTTTTT

D gene: .
V gene: TRBV30
CDR3 length: 14
J gene: TRBJ1-5
clone size: .
CDR3 protein: CAWSGGDPGQPQHF
CDR3 DNA: TGTGCCTGGAGTGGGGGAGATCCGGGGCAGCCCCAGCATTTT

D gene: .
V gene: TRBV4-1
CDR3 length: 14
J gene: TRBJ2-6
clone size: few
CDR3 protein: CASSQDAGANVLTF
CDR3 DNA: TGCGCCAGCAGCCAAGACGCTGGGGCCAACGTCCTGACTTTC

D gene: TRBD1
V gene: TRBV5-1
CDR3 length: 15
J gene: TRBJ1-1
clone size: .
CDR3 protein: CASSPTTGLNTEAFF
CDR3 DNA: TGCGCCAGCAGCCCAACGACAGGGTTGAACACTGAAGCTTTCTTT

D gene: .
V gene: TRBV7-9
CDR3 length: 13
J gene: TRBJ1-2
clone size: few
CDR3 protein: CASSFPENYGYTF
CDR3 DNA: TGTGCCAGCAGCTTCCCGGAGAACTATGGCTACACCTTC

D gene: .
V gene: TRBV9
CDR3 length: 15
J gene: TRBJ2-5
clone size: .
CDR3 protein: CASTSTGTPQETQYF
CDR3 DNA: TGTGCCAGCACCTCGACCGGGACACCCCAAGAGACCCAGTACTTC

D gene: .
V gene: TRBV30
CDR3 length: 12
J gene: TRBJ2-1
clone size: few
CDR3 protein: CAWGPEINEQFF
CDR3 DNA: TGTGCCTGGGGCCCCGAGATCAATGAGCAGTTCTTC